The T cell receptor (beta chain) described here comes from a study of T cell repertoires in cytomegalovirus infection. For this clonotype: Its antigen remains unknown.

The CDR3 is made up of 11 amino acids. Trimming shortened V by 5 bases and J by 12 bases, and 11 bases separated the two germline ends. CDR1 MNHEY and CDR2 SVGEGT come from the germline V gene. TCRdb processed the reads anew with MiXCR; each CDR3 protein has one entry. This table has fewer than 200,000 distinct CDR3 sequences, less than 25% appearing once. The chain employs TRBV6-2 or TRBV6-3 and TRBJ1-5; maybe TRBD1 (5 bases). The sequencing used CD8+ T cells from cultured PBMCs, collected from culture after CMV antigen stimulation. The sequence derives from a human donor in good health (CMV status not recorded). Some clones in this sample may be carry-over from other donors' samples. The CDR3 spells CASSGDFLQHF. As DNA, the CDR3 is TGTGCCAGCAGTGGGGACTTCCTCCAGCATTTT.